Detailed here is one T cell receptor (beta chain). Treatment denoted: oral pan-JAK inhibitor, 5-10 mg twice daily. The study team obtained lesional scalp punch biopsies and peripheral blood from alopecia areata patients. The CDR3 has 14 residues. The V gene end was trimmed by 2 bases and the J gene end by 5 bases; junction bases not matched to a gene: 8. CDR1 and CDR2 from the germline V gene are SQVTM and ANQGSEA. This sample is drawn from a study of CD8+ T cells in alopecia areata. Study details: Treated patients took oral tofacitinib at 5 to 10 mg twice daily.

Reverse transcription of extracted RNA yielded cDNA, which provided the sequencing template. Clones were sequenced by immunoSEQ multiplex PCR, and TCRdb holds only the in-frame ones, with some missing. Altogether about 42,000 clones are present, roughly two thirds being singletons, with the ten largest covering roughly 22%. The receptor comes from a human donor with alopecia areata. Specimen: CD8+ T cells sorted from blood, collected at week 4, from a patient treated with tofacitinib. V gene TRBV29-1 combines with J gene TRBJ1-1; 7 bases fit TRBD1. CDR3 coding DNA: TGCAGCGTTGAAAGTCGACAGGGCCGGACTGAAGCTTTCTTT. Amino acids: CSVESRQGRTEAFF.